This is a list of T cell receptor beta chains from one sample in a study of beta chain features in type 1 diabetes. TCRdb's copy holds only in-frame clones and misses some; the assay was immunoSEQ multiplex PCR. The sample lists about 700,000 clones, 13% occurring once. Input material: naive CD4+ T cells from blood. These receptors all stem from a man between 18 and 35 years old with type 1 diabetes. The CDR3 runs from the conserved cysteine through the conserved F or W. Not every row has a clone size; where given, it reads once, few, many or a size class.

v_call: TRBV7-4
j_call: TRBJ2-5
clone_size: few
cdr3_aa: CASSLGGLQETQYF

v_call: TRBV7-9
j_call: TRBJ2-3
clone_size: -
cdr3_aa: CASSPGRVEPTDTQYF

v_call: TRBV10-3
j_call: TRBJ1-4
clone_size: few
cdr3_aa: CAISESWGAIRNEKLFF

v_call: TRBV28
j_call: TRBJ2-3
clone_size: few
cdr3_aa: CASTRQLGLTDTQYF

v_call: TRBV13
j_call: TRBJ1-1
clone_size: few
cdr3_aa: CASSLSRNTEAFF

v_call: TRBV12-5
j_call: TRBJ1-1
clone_size: few
cdr3_aa: CASGSNANTEAFF

v_call: TRBV2
j_call: TRBJ2-2
clone_size: -
cdr3_aa: CASSEIFSGELFF

v_call: TRBV10-3
j_call: TRBJ2-4
clone_size: few
cdr3_aa: CAISAQRGAENIQYF

v_call: TRBV7-8
j_call: TRBJ2-5
clone_size: few
cdr3_aa: CASSLGTTQETQYF

v_call: TRBV6-5
j_call: TRBJ2-7
clone_size: -
cdr3_aa: CASSYSRTGAYEQYF

v_call: TRBV7-3
j_call: TRBJ1-2
clone_size: -
cdr3_aa: CASSLDRGDYGYTF

v_call: TRBV7-9
j_call: TRBJ1-2
clone_size: -
cdr3_aa: CASSGGQAYGYTF

v_call: TRBV28
j_call: TRBJ2-1
clone_size: -
cdr3_aa: CASASPGDYNEQFF

v_call: TRBV6-6
j_call: TRBJ2-7
clone_size: -
cdr3_aa: CASTLDTVSYEQYF

v_call: TRBV5-1
j_call: TRBJ2-3
clone_size: -
cdr3_aa: CASRLQGADTQYF

v_call: TRBV29-1
j_call: TRBJ2-5
clone_size: -
cdr3_aa: CSVLPYQTQYF

v_call: TRBV29-1
j_call: TRBJ1-1
clone_size: few
cdr3_aa: CSGETGLNTEAFF

v_call: TRBV7-2
j_call: TRBJ1-2
clone_size: few
cdr3_aa: CASSPGTAALYGYTF

v_call: TRBV7-8
j_call: TRBJ2-5
clone_size: few
cdr3_aa: CASSRQETQYF

v_call: TRBV5-1
j_call: TRBJ1-4
clone_size: few
cdr3_aa: CASSLAGVNEKLFF

v_call: TRBV6-5
j_call: TRBJ2-7
clone_size: -
cdr3_aa: CASSSNDGSYEQYF

v_call: TRBV21-1
j_call: TRBJ2-1
clone_size: few
cdr3_aa: CASSKLGRYSKGANEQFF

v_call: TRBV7-2
j_call: TRBJ2-3
clone_size: few
cdr3_aa: CASSQAGGMPDTQYF

v_call: TRBV5-4
j_call: TRBJ1-2
clone_size: -
cdr3_aa: CASSLERNYGYTF

v_call: TRBV18
j_call: TRBJ1-1
clone_size: -
cdr3_aa: CASSDQGIGAEAFF

v_call: TRBV2
j_call: TRBJ2-1
clone_size: few
cdr3_aa: CASSEESLAGNEQFF

v_call: TRBV7-9
j_call: TRBJ1-2
clone_size: -
cdr3_aa: CASAGTATNYGYTF

v_call: TRBV11-2
j_call: TRBJ2-1
clone_size: -
cdr3_aa: CASSSPKTGNEQFF

v_call: TRBV7-2
j_call: TRBJ2-7
clone_size: -
cdr3_aa: CASSPSGQGSYEQYF

v_call: TRBV13
j_call: TRBJ1-2
clone_size: -
cdr3_aa: CASSYRRQGAYGYTF

v_call: TRBV28
j_call: TRBJ1-1
clone_size: few
cdr3_aa: CASRKGQGKEDTEAFF

v_call: TRBV19
j_call: TRBJ2-3
clone_size: few
cdr3_aa: CASTGLAVEDTQYF

v_call: TRBV19
j_call: TRBJ2-1
clone_size: -
cdr3_aa: CASTQREAREQFF

v_call: TRBV25-1
j_call: TRBJ1-6
clone_size: -
cdr3_aa: CASSETGETALHF

v_call: TRBV14
j_call: TRBJ2-2
clone_size: -
cdr3_aa: CASSLPAGTSENTGELFF

v_call: TRBV7-2
j_call: TRBJ2-7
clone_size: few
cdr3_aa: CASSLDRAFYEQYF

v_call: TRBV5-6
j_call: TRBJ2-3
clone_size: few
cdr3_aa: CASSLMESTDTQYF

v_call: TRBV7-3
j_call: TRBJ2-1
clone_size: -
cdr3_aa: CASSPTSGGAYNEQFF

v_call: TRBV10-3
j_call: TRBJ2-3
clone_size: -
cdr3_aa: CAISESTPGGADTQYF

v_call: TRBV27
j_call: TRBJ1-3
clone_size: -
cdr3_aa: CASSSGAGGNTIYF